This TCR beta chain is from a study of T cell repertoires in ileal Crohn's disease. About the research overall: At surgery, more than 30% of patients smoked, with median disease duration around 8 years. Thiopurines (about 10) or anti-TNF agents (approximately 20) were given postoperatively to about half. Whole-study results and caveats: Sorted CD8 T cells held more high-frequency clones than CD4.

This clone was observed a single time. Its target is not known. This CDR3 has 15 residues. Germline lookup yields CDR1 LNHNV and CDR2 YYDKDF (reference sequence). Trimming pared 0 bases from V and 4 bases from J, leaving 12 bases between. Noted time point: inflamed ileum from the surgical specimen. Using immunoSEQ multiplex PCR, the repertoire was profiled, and TCRdb retains in-frame clones only, with some absent. The sample lists about 5,200 clones, 82% occurring once. Material: ileal tissue. The TCR was taken from an adult with Crohn's disease. The chain employs TRBV15 and TRBJ1-2; D may be TRBD1 (6 bases). The DNA for the CDR3 is TGTGCCACCAGCAGAGATCAGGGGCAGGGCTATGGCTACACCTTC. This sequence encodes CATSRDQGQGYGYTF.